The 20 T cell receptor beta chains presented below share a single source sample, sequenced in a study of blood T cell repertoires in COVID-19. Sequencing used immunoSEQ multiplex PCR; TCRdb keeps in-frame clones, though not all of them. The profile shows 300,000 to 450,000 clones, roughly nine tenths of them singletons. The sequenced material came from peripheral blood. These receptors all come from a woman in her 30s with COVID-19, enrolled during active disease.

This chain uses TRBV18 with TRBJ2-7, with 9 bases matching TRBD1. This CDR3 has 14 residues. V lost 3 bases and J lost 3; bases outside the gene matches: 3. Germline CDR1 reads KGHSH; CDR2 reads LQKENI. DNA of the CDR3: TGTGCCAGCTCACCCGGGACAGGGCTCTACGAGCAGTACTTC. This translates into CASSPGTGLYEQYF.

This chain links TRBV5-5 with TRBJ1-1; TRBD1 agrees at 7 bases. The CDR3 consists of 15 residues. Germline V CDR1 and CDR2: SGHKS, YYEKEE (reference sequence). V gave up 0 bases and J gave up 3 bases; unmatched junction bases: 5. CDR3 loop: CASSLVLGGDTEAFF. CDR3 nucleotides: TGTGCCAGCAGCTTGGTCCTAGGGGGCGACACTGAAGCTTTCTTT.

V and J are TRBV4-1 and TRBJ2-7; 7 bases match TRBD1. The CDR3 has 13 amino acids. Trimming cost V 5 bases and J 9 bases; bases outside gene matches: 10. The germline CDR1 and CDR2 sequences are MGHRA and YSYEKL. For the CDR3, the DNA is TGCGCCAGCAGCAATCCGGGACAGCTCGTGCAGTACTTC. Residues: CASSNPGQLVQYF.

The chain employs TRBV21-1 and TRBJ2-7; TRBD1 is the table's D call, not checked against the DNA. TRBV21-1 is labeled a pseudogene. The CDR3 is 17 residues long. Here the CDR3 reads CASSSTHRVQGCHEQYV. For the CDR3, the DNA is TGTGCCAGCAGCAGCACACACAGGGTTCAAGGGTGTCACGAGCAGTACGTC.

This clone was detected only once. This chain's CDR3 is CASSYGGGRSGNTIYF. The CDR3 DNA follows: TGTGCCAGCAGTTACGGAGGGGGCCGCTCTGGAAACACCATATATTTT. The chain joins TRBV6-5 to TRBJ1-3, with 7 bases matching TRBD1. Unmatched junction bases numbered 4, after V lost 2 bases and J lost 0 bases. Germline-derived CDR1 and CDR2 are MNHEY and SVGAGI. The CDR3 is made up of 16 amino acids.

The genes are TRBV28 and TRBJ1-1, with D maybe TRBD1 (5 bases). Deletions cut 5 bases from V and 1 base from J, with 11 bases between. The germline gives CDR1 MDHEN, CDR2 SYDVKM. The CDR3 runs 14 residues. The CDR3 is CASSPSTANTEAFF. Here the CDR3 DNA reads TGTGCCAGCAGTCCATCGACAGCGAACACTGAAGCTTTCTTT.

This chain uses TRBV6-5 with TRBJ1-1; D gene ambiguous. Germline V CDR1 and CDR2: MNHEY, SVGAGI. This CDR3 is built from 12 residues. Trimming stripped 4 bases from V and 2 bases from J, with 5 bases between. The CDR3 DNA is TGTGCCAGCAGTTCCATCAACACTGAAGCTTTCTTT. It encodes CASSSINTEAFF.

The V gene is TRBV12-5, the J gene TRBJ2-2; 8 bases map to TRBD2. The V segment lost 8 bases and the J segment 7 bases; nucleotides outside the gene matches: 9. This CDR3 region has 14 residues. Germline V lookup: CDR1 LGHNT, CDR2 FRNRAP. CDR3 sequence reads: CASREGNADGELFF. The CDR3 region has the DNA TGTGCTAGTCGGGAGGGGAACGCAGACGGGGAGCTGTTTTTT.

This clone has just one count. V gene TRBV12-3 or TRBV12-4 combines with J gene TRBJ1-2; perhaps TRBD1 as D (5 bases). V lost 8 bases to trimming and J lost 7 bases, with 11 bases between them. This CDR3 has 11 residues. In DNA, the CDR3 is TGTGCCAGCGGGGCGGTCCTTGGCTACACCTTC. Residues: CASGAVLGYTF.

This chain connects TRBV2 to TRBJ2-1, with TRBD2 as a possible D gene (7 bases). The CDR3 sequence is 14 residues long. Trimming removed 6 bases from V and 5 bases from J, with 14 bases in between. Germline V lookup: CDR1 SNHLY, CDR2 FYNNEI. The CDR3 sequence: CASRSGGADNEQFF. CDR3 nucleotide sequence: TGTGCCAGCAGGAGTGGGGGGGCCGACAATGAGCAGTTCTTC.

V is TRBV19 and J is TRBJ1-1; TRBD1 matches 7 bases. With V trimmed by 5 bases and J by 9 bases, 9 bases remained unmatched. The CDR3 consists of 13 residues. Germline V gene sequence: CDR1 LNHDA, CDR2 SQIVND (reference sequence). CDR3 coding DNA: TGTGCCAGTAGTTACCGACAGGGCATGAAAGCTTTCTTT. Protein product: CASSYRQGMKAFF.

The J gene is TRBJ1-1, the V gene TRBV6-2 or TRBV6-3, with unresolved D. Per germline, CDR1 MNHEY and CDR2 SVGEGT. Trimming took off 5 bases at V and 7 bases at J, with 11 bases between the two ends. The length of the CDR3 is 12 residues. The CDR3: CASSGPGGEAFF. The CDR3, as DNA: TGTGCCAGCAGTGGCCCAGGAGGTGAAGCTTTCTTT.

The chain employs TRBV5-6 and TRBJ2-1, with 12 bases matching TRBD2. Trimming cost V 3 bases and J 3 bases; bases outside gene matches: 10. The CDR3 extends over 18 amino acids. Germline lookup yields CDR1 SGHDT and CDR2 YYEEEE. The CDR3 DNA is TGTGCCAGCAGCTCTCGTCTAGCGGGGGGGCGGTTCTACAATGAGCAGTTCTTC. Protein sequence: CASSSRLAGGRFYNEQFF.

V is TRBV5-1 and J is TRBJ1-2; unclear D gene. This CDR3 spans 13 amino acids. Per germline, CDR1 SGHRS and CDR2 YFSETQ. V lost 0 bases to trimming and J lost 2 bases, with 5 bases between them. Here the CDR3 DNA reads TGCGCCAGCAGCTTGGGCGGAAACTATGGCTACACCTTC. This sequence encodes CASSLGGNYGYTF.

The chain couples TRBV6-2 or TRBV6-3 to TRBJ2-5, with D unresolved. CDR3 size: 13 residues. Germline CDR1 reads MNHEY; CDR2 reads SVGEGT. Trimming stripped 2 bases from V and 2 bases from J, with 6 bases between. CDR3 in amino acids: CASSYPKQETQYF. CDR3 DNA sequence: TGTGCCAGCAGTTACCCTAAACAAGAGACCCAGTACTTC.

The chain has TRBV2 and TRBJ1-6, with a weak D call TRBD1 (6 bases). Germline V gives CDR1 SNHLY, CDR2 FYNNEI. This CDR3 contains 14 residues. The CDR3 reads CAHRTEGYNSPLHF. The CDR3, as DNA: TGTGCACACCGGACAGAGGGCTATAATTCACCCCTCCACTTT.

The chain links TRBV19 to TRBJ2-3; 14 positions match TRBD2. From germline, CDR1 is LNHDA and CDR2 SQIVND (reference sequence). With V trimmed by 4 bases and J by 0 bases, 9 bases remained unmatched. The CDR3 is 19 residues long. CDR3 protein: CASSTMGLAGVLSTDTQYF. CDR3 sequence (DNA): TGTGCCAGTAGTACGATGGGACTAGCGGGAGTGCTGAGCACAGATACGCAGTATTTT.

The V call is TRBV6-2 or TRBV6-3, the J call TRBJ1-5, with D tentatively TRBD1 (6 bases). V lost 0 bases to trimming and J lost 4 bases, with 25 bases between them. The CDR3 runs 20 residues. The germline V gene encodes CDR1 MNHEY and CDR2 SVGEGT. CDR3 region: CASSYSITPGQQGKNQPQHF. CDR3 in DNA: TGTGCCAGCAGTTACTCGATAACCCCTGGGCAACAGGGAAAAAATCAGCCCCAGCATTTT.

In this sample, this clone turned up a few times. V gene TRBV6-5 combines with J gene TRBJ1-1, with a possible D match to TRBD1 (6 bases). This CDR3 comprises 12 residues. Germline V gene data show CDR1 as MNHEY and CDR2 as SVGAGI. The V gene lost 6 bases and the J gene lost 10 bases, with 15 bases spanning the gap. The DNA of the CDR3 is TGTGCCAGCAGCCAACAGGGATTGCGAGCTTTCTTT. Translation: CASSQQGLRAFF.

This clone was seen just once. V and J are TRBV7-6 and TRBJ2-1; perhaps TRBD1 as D (6 bases). The CDR3 covers 15 residues. Trimming shortened V by 1 base and J by 0 bases, and 7 bases separated the two germline ends. CDR1 is SGHVS and CDR2 is FNYEAQ in the germline V gene. CDR3 in DNA: TGTGCCAGCAGCTTAGTAGGGGGCTCCTACAATGAGCAGTTCTTC. It is translated as CASSLVGGSYNEQFF.